These 29 T cell receptor beta chains came from one sample sequenced in a study of control samples from healthy donors and cancer patients. Profiled with immunoSEQ multiplex PCR; TCRdb holds only in-frame clones, not every one. Of 55,000 to 90,000 clones in the sample, roughly 84% are singletons; the top ten hold under 30%. The sequenced material came from blood. The receptors stem from a man in his forties or fifties in good health.

V gene TRBV27 combines with J gene TRBJ2-4; possible D gene TRBD1, 6 bases. This CDR3 spans 14 amino acids. Germline V gene lookup returns CDR1 MNHEY and CDR2 SMNVEV (reference sequence). V was pared by 4 bases and J by 7 bases, with 14 bases between. The CDR3 is CASSSNRERNIQYF. The CDR3 nucleotides read TGTGCCAGCAGTTCAAACAGGGAGCGGAACATTCAGTACTTC.

This clone has a handful of counts. This chain links TRBV5-1 with TRBJ2-7; D may be TRBD1 (6 bases). This CDR3 spans 16 amino acids. Germline V gives CDR1 SGHRS, CDR2 YFSETQ. The V end lost 4 bases, the J end lost 1 base, and 18 bases lay between the germline ends. The CDR3 DNA reads as TGCGCCAGCAGCATACACAGGGAAAAAGGATCCTACGAGCAGTACTTC. Translation gives CASSIHREKGSYEQYF.

The rearrangement joins TRBV5-1 to TRBJ2-5, with 8 bases identical to TRBD2. The V segment lost 1 base and the J segment 4 bases; nucleotides outside the gene matches: 6. CDR1 is SGHRS, CDR2 YFSETQ, per germline. The CDR3 spans 15 residues. The DNA for the CDR3 is TGCGCCAGCAGCTTGTACGGGGGGGCAGGAGAGACCCAGTACTTC. Its protein is CASSLYGGAGETQYF.

In this sample, this clone turned up once. V usage is TRBV18 and J usage is TRBJ1-2, with D tentatively TRBD1 (6 bases). The germline V gene has CDR1 KGHSH and CDR2 LQKENI. The CDR3 length is 14 residues. The V end was cut by 2 bases, the J end by 6 bases, with 13 bases between. The CDR3 here is CASSPFGDTDGYTF. The CDR3, as DNA: TGTGCCAGCTCACCATTCGGGGACACGGATGGCTACACCTTC.

A few counts support this clone. The CDR3 DNA sequence: TGTGCCAGCAGTTACTCATCTGCCAGCTATGGCTACACCTTC. Encoded protein: CASSYSSASYGYTF. The rearrangement links TRBV6-6 to TRBJ1-2, with unresolved D. Germline V gives CDR1 MNHNY, CDR2 SVGAGI (reference sequence). The V end was cut by 0 bases, the J end by 4 bases, with 9 bases between. The CDR3 extends over 14 amino acids.

The chain links TRBV2 to TRBJ2-1; D ambiguous. Germline-derived CDR1 and CDR2 are SNHLY and FYNNEI. The CDR3 spans 13 residues. Trimming pared 1 base from V and 8 bases from J, leaving 9 bases between. The CDR3 reads CASSEGITDEQFF. The CDR3, as DNA: TGTGCCAGCAGTGAAGGAATTACGGATGAGCAGTTCTTC.

This chain uses TRBV29-1 with TRBJ2-7; the D gene could be TRBD1 or TRBD2 (5 bases each). This CDR3 has 14 residues. V was trimmed by 2 bases and J by 2 bases, leaving 13 bases between them. In germline, CDR1 is SQVTM, CDR2 ANQGSEA. For the CDR3, the DNA is TGCAGCGTTGAAAAAATAGGGACCGCCTACGAGCAGTACTTC. This codes for CSVEKIGTAYEQYF.

V gene TRBV7-2 combines with J gene TRBJ2-7; TRBD2 agrees at 10 bases. CDR1 SGHTA and CDR2 FQGNSA come from the germline V gene. This CDR3 is 12 amino acids long. The trim removed 2 bases at V and 12 bases at J, leaving 4 bases unmatched. CDR3 loop: CASSLLAGAWYF. CDR3 nucleotides: TGTGCCAGCAGCTTACTAGCGGGAGCTTGGTACTTC. Filled out from reference TRBV7-2 and TRBJ2-7, the complete variable domain reads GAGVSQSPSNKVTEKGKDVELRCDPISGHTALYWYRQSLGQGLEFLIYFQGNSAPDKSGLPSDRFSAERTGGSVSTLTIQRTQQEDSAVYLCASSLLAGAWYFGPGTRLTVT.

This clone was seen once. This rearrangement joins TRBV9 to TRBJ2-1; perhaps TRBD2 as D (6 bases). There are 16 residues in the CDR3. Germline V gene lookup returns CDR1 SGDLS and CDR2 YYNGEE. V lost 3 bases and J lost 6, with 19 bases in between. CDR3 coding DNA: TGTGCCAGCAGCGCCGGGACGGGAGTGTTCTCCAATGAGCAGTTCTTC. Its translation: CASSAGTGVFSNEQFF.

V is TRBV9 and J is TRBJ1-6; 10 nucleotides agree with TRBD1. Per the germline V gene, CDR1 is SGDLS and CDR2 is YYNGEE. The length of the CDR3 is 14 residues. Trimming cost V 3 bases and J 15 bases; bases outside gene matches: 9. The CDR3 DNA reads as TGTGCCAGCAGCGCAGACAGGGGGCGCGCCCTCCTCCACTTT. Translation: CASSADRGRALLHF.

The chain uses TRBV27 and TRBJ1-2; D is unclear. In germline, CDR1 is MNHEY, CDR2 SMNVEV (reference sequence). The CDR3 consists of 13 residues. V lost 2 bases and J lost 3, with 7 bases in between. CDR3 protein: CASSLGSYYGYTF. In DNA form, the CDR3 reads TGTGCCAGCAGTTTAGGCAGTTACTATGGCTACACCTTC.

The rearrangement joins TRBV25-1 to TRBJ2-3; D ambiguous. Germline CDR1 and CDR2: MGHDK and SYGVNS. The CDR3 has 14 amino acids. Deletions cut 1 base from V and 0 bases from J, with 5 bases between. In nucleotides, the CDR3 is TGTGCCAGCAGTGAATCGGAGAGCACAGATACGCAGTATTTT. Encoded protein: CASSESESTDTQYF.

The chain uses TRBV7-9 and TRBJ2-7; 7 nucleotides align to TRBD1. The CDR3 spans 14 residues. Trimming at V came to 2 bases and at J to 5 bases, leaving 6 bases not matched to a gene. In germline, CDR1 is SEHNR, CDR2 FQNEAQ (reference sequence). The CDR3 DNA sequence: TGTGCCAGCAGCTTACAAGGGGGCAATGACGAGCAGTACTTC. Encoded protein: CASSLQGGNDEQYF.

The rearrangement uses TRBV29-1 and TRBJ1-3; 8 nucleotides line up with TRBD1. CDR3 length: 16 amino acids. The germline CDR1 and CDR2 sequences are SQVTM and ANQGSEA. The trim removed 3 bases at V and 1 base at J, leaving 8 bases unmatched. CDR3 nucleotide sequence: TGCAGCGTTGATGGGCTAACAGGGGGATCTGGAAACACCATATATTTT. It is translated as CSVDGLTGGSGNTIYF.

This chain connects TRBV5-1 to TRBJ1-1, with D possibly being TRBD1 (5 bases). V was trimmed by 3 bases and J by 9 bases, leaving 27 bases between them. The CDR3 runs 17 residues. Germline-derived CDR1 and CDR2 are SGHRS and YFSETQ. This CDR3 reads CASSSRNSGMQGYKAFF. The CDR3 DNA reads TGCGCCAGCAGCTCACGAAACTCGGGGATGCAGGGCTACAAAGCTTTCTTT.

V is TRBV28 and J is TRBJ1-2; D is unresolved. The CDR3 has 15 residues. Germline CDR1 and CDR2: MDHEN and SYDVKM. Trimming cost V 7 bases and J 0 bases, with 15 bases left between them. This CDR3 is CASKIDGPTNYGYTF. In nucleotides, the CDR3 is TGTGCCAGCAAGATCGACGGACCTACTAACTATGGCTACACCTTC.

The CDR3 reads CASSEFGNTIYF. The DNA for the CDR3 is TGTGCCAGCAGTGAATTTGGAAACACCATATATTTT. The chain is built from TRBV2 and TRBJ1-3, with no clear D. Germline CDR1 and CDR2: SNHLY and FYNNEI. The CDR3 covers 12 residues. Trimming took 2 bases from V and 3 from J, leaving 2 bases between them.

V and J are TRBV7-9 and TRBJ2-5; 8 nucleotides match TRBD1. In germline, CDR1 is SEHNR, CDR2 FQNEAQ (reference sequence). The CDR3 covers 14 residues. J was trimmed by 1 base and V by 5 bases; bases with no gene match: 3. The CDR3 here is CASSVDRAQETQYF. The CDR3 nucleotides read TGTGCCAGCAGCGTGGACAGGGCCCAAGAGACCCAGTACTTC.

This clone was detected once. The V call is TRBV6-5, the J call TRBJ1-1, with 7 bases fitting TRBD1. This CDR3 comprises 15 residues. CDR1 MNHEY and CDR2 SVGAGI come from the germline V gene. V gave up 2 bases and J gave up 7 bases; unmatched junction bases: 10. The CDR3 reads CASSYAITGADEAFF. CDR3 DNA sequence: TGTGCCAGCAGTTACGCAATCACAGGGGCGGATGAAGCTTTCTTT.

In this sample, this clone turned up a few times. V gene TRBV27 combines with J gene TRBJ2-5; maybe TRBD2 (6 bases). The V gene lost 8 bases and the J gene lost 7 bases, with 17 bases spanning the gap. The CDR3 extends over 13 amino acids. The germline CDR1 and CDR2 sequences are MNHEY and SMNVEV (reference sequence). The CDR3, as DNA: TGTGCCAGCTCAAACGGGCCGCGGGGGACCCAGTACTTC. This sequence encodes CASSNGPRGTQYF.

This CDR3 is CASSRDGGETQYF. Here the CDR3 DNA reads TGTGCCAGCAGTCGCGACGGCGGAGAGACCCAGTACTTC. This chain connects TRBV25-1 to TRBJ2-5, with D unclear. The CDR3 length is 13 residues. Germline CDR1 and CDR2: MGHDK and SYGVNS. With 5 bases removed from V and 4 bases from J, the gap between germline ends came to 11 bases. Full variable domain (rest looked up from reference TRBV25-1 and TRBJ2-5): EADIYQTPRYLVIGTGKKITLECSQTMGHDKMYWYQQDPGMELHLIHYSYGVNSTEKGDLSSESTVSRIRTEHFPLTLESARPSHTSQYLCASSRDGGETQYFGPGTRLLVL.

V gene TRBV24-1 combines with J gene TRBJ2-1, with TRBD2 matching 9 bases. Germline V gene data show CDR1 as KGHDR and CDR2 as SFDVKD. The CDR3 contains 14 residues. Trimming removed 7 bases from V and 1 base from J; junction bases left unmatched: 1. In DNA form, the CDR3 reads TGTGCCACCAGGACTAGCGGTTCCTACAATGAGCAGTTCTTC. It translates to CATRTSGSYNEQFF.

The CDR3 reads CASSLGGGEPQHF. Written as DNA, the CDR3 is TGTGCCAGCAGCTTAGGAGGAGGAGAGCCCCAGCATTTT. The chain combines TRBV7-3 with TRBJ1-5, with unresolved D. The CDR3 totals 13 residues. Trimming removed 2 bases from V and 8 bases from J, with 10 bases in between. Germline-derived CDR1 and CDR2 are SGHTA and FQGTGA.

This clone has only a few counts. The J gene is TRBJ2-7, the V gene TRBV20-1; 7 bases match TRBD1. From germline, CDR1 is DFQATT and CDR2 SNEGSKA (reference sequence). V was pared by 5 bases and J by 3 bases, with 4 bases of the junction left unmatched. The CDR3 consists of 12 residues. The CDR3 bases are TGCAGTGCTGGTGGGACAGACTACGAGCAGTACTTC. Translating gives CSAGGTDYEQYF.

The chain has TRBV14 and TRBJ2-3, with D possibly being TRBD1 (6 bases). Trimming took off 7 bases at V and 0 bases at J, with 14 bases between the two ends. Germline CDR1 reads SGHDN; CDR2 reads FVKESK. There are 15 residues in the CDR3. The CDR3 coding sequence is TGTGCCAGCAAAAGGGACATTACTAGCACAGATACGCAGTATTTT. It is translated as CASKRDITSTDTQYF. The full variable domain, in which reference TRBV14 and TRBJ2-3 provide the parts outside the CDR3, is EAGVTQFPSHSVIEKGQTVTLRCDPISGHDNLYWYRRVMGKEIKFLLHFVKESKQDESGMPNNRFLAERTGGTYSTLKVQPAELEDSGVYFCASKRDITSTDTQYFGPGTRLTVL.

This CDR3 is CASSYETLPSYNEQFF. Here the CDR3 DNA reads TGTGCCAGCAGTTACGAGACCCTCCCTTCCTACAATGAGCAGTTCTTC. This sequence joins TRBV6-5 and TRBJ2-1, with unresolved D. This CDR3 is 16 amino acids long. Germline V gene data show CDR1 as MNHEY and CDR2 as SVGAGI. The ends were cut back, 2 bases at V and 1 base at J, with 12 bases in the middle.

The chain uses TRBV27 and TRBJ1-1; D gene uncertain. The CDR3 is 14 residues long. CDR1 and CDR2 (germline): MNHEY, SMNVEV (reference sequence). Trimming removed 3 bases from V and 1 base from J, with 9 bases in between. CDR3: CASSFPGKNTEAFF. DNA for the CDR3: TGTGCCAGCAGTTTCCCCGGGAAGAACACTGAAGCTTTCTTT.

Note on this clone: Additional DNA sequences in this sample encode the identical CDR3. The chain carries TRBV7-9 and TRBJ1-6; D gene unclear. This CDR3 is 12 amino acids long. CDR1 SEHNR and CDR2 FQNEAQ come from the germline V gene (reference sequence). V was trimmed by 1 base and J by 13 bases, leaving 8 bases between them. The CDR3 DNA follows: TGTGCCAGCAGCTTAGGCATTGCGCCCCTCCACTTT. This encodes CASSLGIAPLHF.

The CDR3: CASSYRQIYATNEKLFF. CDR3 DNA sequence: TGTGCCAGCAGCTATAGACAGATATATGCAACTAATGAAAAACTGTTTTTT. J is TRBJ1-4 and V is TRBV7-9; tentatively, D is TRBD1 (5 bases). Germline-derived CDR1 and CDR2 are SEHNR and FQNEAQ (reference sequence). This CDR3 contains 17 residues. Trimming left V 4 bases short and J 0 bases short, with 15 bases between.